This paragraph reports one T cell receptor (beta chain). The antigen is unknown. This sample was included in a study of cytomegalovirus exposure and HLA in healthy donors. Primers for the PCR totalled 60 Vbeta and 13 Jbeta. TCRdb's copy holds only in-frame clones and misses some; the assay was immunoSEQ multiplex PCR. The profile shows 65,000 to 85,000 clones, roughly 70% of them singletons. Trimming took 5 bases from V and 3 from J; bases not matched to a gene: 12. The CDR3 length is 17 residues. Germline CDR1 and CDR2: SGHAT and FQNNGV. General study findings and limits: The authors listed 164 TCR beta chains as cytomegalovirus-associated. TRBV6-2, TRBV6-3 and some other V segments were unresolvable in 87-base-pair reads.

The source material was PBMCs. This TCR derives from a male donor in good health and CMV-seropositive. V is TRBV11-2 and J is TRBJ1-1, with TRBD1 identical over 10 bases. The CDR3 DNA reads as TGTGCCAGCAGCGCGACCGGGACAGGGGATAAGGACACTGAAGCTTTCTTT. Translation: CASSATGTGDKDTEAFF.